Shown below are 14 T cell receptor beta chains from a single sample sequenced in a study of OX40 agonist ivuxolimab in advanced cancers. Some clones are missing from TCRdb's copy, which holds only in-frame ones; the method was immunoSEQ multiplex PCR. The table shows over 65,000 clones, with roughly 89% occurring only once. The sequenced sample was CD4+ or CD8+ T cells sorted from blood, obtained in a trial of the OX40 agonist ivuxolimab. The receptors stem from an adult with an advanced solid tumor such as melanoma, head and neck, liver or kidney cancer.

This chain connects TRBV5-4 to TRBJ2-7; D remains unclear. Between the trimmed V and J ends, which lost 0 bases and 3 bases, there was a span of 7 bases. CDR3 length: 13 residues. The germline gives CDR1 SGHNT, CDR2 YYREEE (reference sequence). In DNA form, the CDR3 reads TGTGCCAGCAGCTTGGACCCTGGCTACGAGCAGTACTTC. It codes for CASSLDPGYEQYF.

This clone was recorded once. The CDR3 reads CASSPRAGSNTGELFF. CDR3 bases: TGTGCCAGCTCACCACGGGCAGGGTCGAACACCGGGGAGCTGTTTTTT. This chain uses TRBV18 with TRBJ2-2; a possible D gene is TRBD1 (5 bases). The CDR3 sequence is 16 residues long. The germline V and J ends were trimmed by 1 base and 0 bases, with 9 bases remaining between them. CDR1 KGHSH and CDR2 LQKENI come from the germline V gene.

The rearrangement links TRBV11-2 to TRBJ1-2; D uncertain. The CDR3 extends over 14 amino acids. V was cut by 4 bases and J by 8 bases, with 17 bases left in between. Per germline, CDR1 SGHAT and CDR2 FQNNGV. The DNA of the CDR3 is TGTGCCAGCAGCTCCGACTTAGGAACTAGGGGCTACACCTTC. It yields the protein CASSSDLGTRGYTF. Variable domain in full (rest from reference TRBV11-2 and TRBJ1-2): EAGVAQSPRYKIIEKRQSVAFWCNPISGHATLYWYQQILGQGPKLLIQFQNNGVVDDSQLPKDRFSAERLKGVDSTLKIQPAKLEDSAVYLCASSSDLGTRGYTFGSGTRLTVV.

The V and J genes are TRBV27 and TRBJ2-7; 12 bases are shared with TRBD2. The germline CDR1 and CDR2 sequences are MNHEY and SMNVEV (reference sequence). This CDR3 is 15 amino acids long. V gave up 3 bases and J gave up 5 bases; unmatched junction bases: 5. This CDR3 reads CASSFTSGRINEQYF. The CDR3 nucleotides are TGTGCCAGCAGTTTTACTAGCGGGAGGATAAACGAGCAGTACTTC.

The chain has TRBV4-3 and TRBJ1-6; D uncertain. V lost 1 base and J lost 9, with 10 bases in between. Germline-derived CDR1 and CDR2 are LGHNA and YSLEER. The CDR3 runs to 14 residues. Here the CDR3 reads CASSQGPVGSPLHF. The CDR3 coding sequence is TGCGCCAGCAGCCAAGGACCGGTCGGTTCACCCCTCCACTTT.

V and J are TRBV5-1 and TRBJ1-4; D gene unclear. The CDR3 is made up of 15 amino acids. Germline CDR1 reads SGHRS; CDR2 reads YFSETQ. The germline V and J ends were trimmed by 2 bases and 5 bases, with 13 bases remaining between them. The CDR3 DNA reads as TGCGCCAGCAGCTTATCGGCGAACCGGAATGAAAAACTGTTTTTT. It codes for CASSLSANRNEKLFF.

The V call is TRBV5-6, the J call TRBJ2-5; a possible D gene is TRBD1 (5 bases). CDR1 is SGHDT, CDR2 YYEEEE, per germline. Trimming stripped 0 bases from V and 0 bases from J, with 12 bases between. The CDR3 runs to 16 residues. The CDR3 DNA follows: TGTGCCAGCAGCTTGGTGGGGCAGATGTACCAAGAGACCCAGTACTTC. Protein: CASSLVGQMYQETQYF.

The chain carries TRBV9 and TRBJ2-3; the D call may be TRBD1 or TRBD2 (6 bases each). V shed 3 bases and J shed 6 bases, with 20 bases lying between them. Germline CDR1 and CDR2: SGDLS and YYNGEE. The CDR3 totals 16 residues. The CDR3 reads CASSERMGGNSDTQYF. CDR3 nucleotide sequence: TGTGCCAGCAGCGAAAGGATGGGGGGCAACTCGGATACGCAGTATTTT.

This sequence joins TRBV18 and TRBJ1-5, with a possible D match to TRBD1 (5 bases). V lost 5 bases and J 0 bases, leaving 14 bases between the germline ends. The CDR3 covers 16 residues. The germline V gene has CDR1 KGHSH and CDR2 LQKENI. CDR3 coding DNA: TGTGCCAGCTCAGAGGGACCACCTTATAGCAATCAGCCCCAGCATTTT. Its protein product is CASSEGPPYSNQPQHF. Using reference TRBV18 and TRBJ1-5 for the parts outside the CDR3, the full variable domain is NAGVMQNPRHLVRRRGQEARLRCSPMKGHSHVYWYRQLPEEGLKFMVYLQKENIIDESGMPKERFSAEFPKEGPSILRIQQVVRGDSAAYFCASSEGPPYSNQPQHFGDGTRLSIL.

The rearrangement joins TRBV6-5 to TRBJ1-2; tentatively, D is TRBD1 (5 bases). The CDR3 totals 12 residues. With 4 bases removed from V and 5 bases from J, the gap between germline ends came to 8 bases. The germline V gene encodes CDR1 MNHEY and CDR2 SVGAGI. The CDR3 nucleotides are TGTGCCAGCAGTTCTCAGGGATATGGCTACACCTTC. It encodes CASSSQGYGYTF.

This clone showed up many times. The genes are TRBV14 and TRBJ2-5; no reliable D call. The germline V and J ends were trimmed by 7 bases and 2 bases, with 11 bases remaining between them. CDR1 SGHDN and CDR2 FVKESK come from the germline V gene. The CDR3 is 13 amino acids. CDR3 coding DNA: TGTGCCAGCATTTCCTCCACACAAGAGACCCAGTACTTC. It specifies CASISSTQETQYF.

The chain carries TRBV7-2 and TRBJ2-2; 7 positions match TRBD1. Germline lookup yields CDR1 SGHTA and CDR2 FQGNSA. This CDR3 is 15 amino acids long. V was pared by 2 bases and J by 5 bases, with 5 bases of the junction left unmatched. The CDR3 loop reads CASSLRQGITGELFF. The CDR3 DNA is TGTGCCAGCAGCTTAAGACAGGGTATTACCGGGGAGCTGTTTTTT.

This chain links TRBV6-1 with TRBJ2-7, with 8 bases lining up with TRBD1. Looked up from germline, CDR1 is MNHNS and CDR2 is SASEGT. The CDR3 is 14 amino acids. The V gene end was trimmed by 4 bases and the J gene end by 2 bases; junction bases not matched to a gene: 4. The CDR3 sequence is CASSADRGPYEQYF. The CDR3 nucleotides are TGTGCCAGCAGTGCAGACAGGGGACCCTACGAGCAGTACTTC.

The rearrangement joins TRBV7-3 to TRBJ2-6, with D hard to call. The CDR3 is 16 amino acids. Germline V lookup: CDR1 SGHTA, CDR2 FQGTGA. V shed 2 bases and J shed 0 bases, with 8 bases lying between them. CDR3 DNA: TGTGCCAGCAGCTTAGAGGCAGCCTCTGGGGCCAACGTCCTGACTTTC. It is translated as CASSLEAASGANVLTF.